What follows describes a single T cell receptor beta chain. As yet, its antigen is unknown. TCRbeta libraries averaged around 40,000 productive templates per sample. Method: immunoSEQ multiplex PCR; TCRdb's copy keeps in-frame clones and lacks some. The sample contains roughly 11,000 clones, about three quarters of which appear only once. These data come from a study of STAT3 mutations in large granular lymphocyte leukemia. Study summary: Roughly half of the longitudinally sequenced T-LGLL patients carried detectable canonical activating STAT3 mutations.

Whole-study results and caveats: No sample exists from the first appearance of each clone. In some patients, a small highly pathogenic clone possibly went undetected. At least one immunodominant TCR beta clonotype appeared in every T-cell large granular lymphocyte leukemia patient.

The CDR3 runs 17 residues. Trimming pared 1 base from V and 0 bases from J, leaving 11 bases between. Germline loops: CDR1 SGHNT, CDR2 YYREEE (reference sequence). The chain recombines TRBV5-4 with TRBJ2-6, with D perhaps given as TRBD1 or TRBD2 (5 bases each). The receptor comes from a man in his sixties with T-cell large granular lymphocyte leukemia. Some clones in this sample may be carry-over from other donors' samples. The sequenced sample consisted of peripheral blood mononuclear cells. The CDR3 DNA is TGTGCCAGCAGCTTGCGTCAGGGAGTCTCTGGGGCCAACGTCCTGACTTTC. As protein: CASSLRQGVSGANVLTF.